The 22 T cell receptor beta chains below all came from one sample that was sequenced in a study of beta chain features in type 1 diabetes. Reverse transcription of all isolated RNA meant that expressed TCRB transcripts were sequenced. Method: immunoSEQ multiplex PCR; TCRdb's copy keeps in-frame clones and lacks some. This table holds 200,000 to 250,000 clones, 9.6% found once. Specimen: naive CD4+ T cells from blood. The receptors here all came from a woman in her late teens or twenties in good health.

The V and J genes are TRBV5-1 and TRBJ2-5, with 11 bases fitting TRBD2. The CDR3 spans 18 residues. Germline assignment: CDR1 SGHRS and CDR2 YFSETQ. Trimming took 4 bases from V and 1 from J; bases not matched to a gene: 12. CDR3 protein: CASSEGTSGRQSQETQYF. The CDR3 region has the DNA TGCGCCAGCAGCGAGGGGACTAGCGGCCGCCAGAGCCAAGAGACCCAGTACTTC.

The chain has TRBV6-5 and TRBJ2-7; D perhaps matches TRBD2 (6 bases). The V gene lost 5 bases and the J gene lost 3 bases, with 11 bases spanning the gap. The CDR3 covers 13 residues. CDR1 and CDR2 (germline): MNHEY, SVGAGI. DNA for the CDR3: TGTGCCAGCAGTCCGCGGGAAGGCTACGAGCAGTACTTC. The encoded protein is CASSPREGYEQYF.

This clone was recorded at least ten times. The same CDR3 is also encoded by other DNA sequences in this sample. The V gene is TRBV29-1, the J gene TRBJ1-1; possibly TRBD1 for D (5 bases). Germline CDR1 is SQVTM and CDR2 is ANQGSEA. This CDR3 region has 13 residues. V lost 1 base to trimming and J lost 0 bases, with 6 bases between them. CDR3 coding DNA: TGCAGCGTTGAAGGCAGGGTGAACACTGAAGCTTTCTTT. It codes for CSVEGRVNTEAFF.

Turning to this clone: Different DNA sequences within this sample yield the same CDR3. The rearrangement links TRBV5-1 to TRBJ2-2; TRBD1 agrees at 7 bases. CDR3 length: 15 amino acids. Trimming removed 4 bases from V and 1 base from J; junction bases left unmatched: 4. The germline gives CDR1 SGHRS, CDR2 YFSETQ. The CDR3 loop reads CASSLRTGNTGELFF. The CDR3 nucleotides read TGCGCCAGCAGCCTTCGGACAGGGAACACCGGGGAGCTGTTTTTT.

The V call is TRBV6-1, the J call TRBJ2-7; tentatively, D is TRBD2 (6 bases). Trimming took off 6 bases at V and 1 base at J, with 13 bases between the two ends. This CDR3 has 14 residues. Germline V CDR1 and CDR2: MNHNS, SASEGT. DNA for the CDR3: TGTGCCAGCAGGGCGGGACGAAATTCCTACGAGCAGTACTTC. Translated: CASRAGRNSYEQYF.

The rearrangement joins TRBV30 to TRBJ2-1; 10 positions agree with TRBD2. Trimming removed 1 base from V and 2 bases from J; junction bases left unmatched: 5. The CDR3 runs to 16 residues. Germline CDR1 reads GTSNPN; CDR2 reads SVGIG (reference sequence). CDR3 nucleotide sequence: TGTGCCTGGAGTGCCCTAGCGGGGGCCCCCTACAATGAGCAGTTCTTC. Translating it yields CAWSALAGAPYNEQFF.

This clone showed up just a few times. The chain couples TRBV7-9 to TRBJ2-7, with D tentatively TRBD2 (5 bases). Germline V gene sequence: CDR1 SEHNR, CDR2 FQNEAQ (reference sequence). The CDR3 is 15 residues long. Between the trimmed V and J ends, which lost 5 bases and 3 bases, there was a span of 17 bases. Written as DNA, the CDR3 is TGTGCCAGCAGCCCCACGGGCGGGTTGGGCTACGAGCAGTACTTC. It specifies CASSPTGGLGYEQYF.

This clone has more than one count but fewer than ten. CDR3: CASRRTNTGELFF. In DNA form, the CDR3 reads TGTGCCAGCAGGCGGACAAACACCGGGGAGCTGTTTTTT. J is TRBJ2-2 and V is TRBV27; possible D gene TRBD1, 5 bases. The V and J ends lost 6 bases and 2 bases respectively, with 7 bases between them. Germline V lookup: CDR1 MNHEY, CDR2 SMNVEV (reference sequence). The CDR3 has 13 amino acids.

In its sample, this clone was seen a few times. CDR3 sequence reads: CASSFLRNTGELFF. The CDR3 DNA reads TGCGCCAGCAGCTTTTTGCGGAACACCGGGGAGCTGTTTTTT. V and J are TRBV5-1 and TRBJ2-2; D ambiguous. V lost 2 bases and J lost 1, with 6 bases in between. Germline V gene sequence: CDR1 SGHRS, CDR2 YFSETQ. There are 14 residues in the CDR3.

The chain combines TRBV7-2 with TRBJ2-1; 7 bases align to TRBD2. The CDR3 length is 13 residues. Germline trimming cut 3 bases from V and 6 bases from J; bases unmatched to any gene: 2. Germline V CDR1 and CDR2: SGHTA, FQGNSA. CDR3 sequence reads: CASSFRGSNEQFF. Written as DNA, the CDR3 is TGTGCCAGCAGCTTCCGCGGGAGCAATGAGCAGTTCTTC.

This clone was seen a single time. The chain employs TRBV6-5 and TRBJ1-1, with no clear D. V was pared by 2 bases and J by 1 base, with 8 bases between. This CDR3 is 14 amino acids long. Germline V lookup: CDR1 MNHEY, CDR2 SVGAGI. CDR3 in amino acids: CASSYGRANTEAFF. CDR3 in DNA: TGTGCCAGCAGTTACGGGCGGGCGAACACTGAAGCTTTCTTT.

This clone was picked up a small number of times. This rearrangement joins TRBV5-1 to TRBJ2-3, with D perhaps TRBD2 (6 bases). V dropped 6 bases and J dropped 1 base, with 15 bases sitting between them. The length of the CDR3 is 15 residues. Germline V CDR1 and CDR2: SGHRS, YFSETQ. CDR3 residues: CASTQRASGTDTQYF. CDR3 DNA: TGCGCCAGCACCCAGCGGGCCAGCGGCACAGATACGCAGTATTTT.

The chain combines TRBV7-8 with TRBJ2-7, with D unresolved. The CDR3 is 11 amino acids. From germline, CDR1 is SGHVS and CDR2 FQNEAQ. V shed 5 bases and J shed 6 bases, with 8 bases lying between them. CDR3 coding DNA: TGTGCCAGCAGCCCCATGAGCGAGCAGTACTTC. Translated: CASSPMSEQYF.

This clone was seen a handful of times. The chain uses TRBV18 and TRBJ1-1, with TRBD1 identical over 8 bases. The CDR3 totals 17 residues. Trimming took 3 bases from V and 1 from J; bases not matched to a gene: 10. Germline V gives CDR1 KGHSH, CDR2 LQKENI. The chain's CDR3 is CASSPRTPGGQNTEAFF. The CDR3 nucleotides read TGTGCCAGCTCACCGCGAACCCCAGGGGGCCAGAACACTGAAGCTTTCTTT.

As concerns this clone: Other nucleotide sequences from this sample produce the same CDR3. The gene calls are TRBV4-1 and TRBJ1-2; TRBD1 matches at 7 bases. Germline lookup yields CDR1 MGHRA and CDR2 YSYEKL. V was clipped by 0 bases and J by 4 bases; unmatched bases: 2. The CDR3 has 14 residues. CDR3 residues: CASSQETGSYGYTF. As DNA, the CDR3 is TGCGCCAGCAGCCAAGAGACAGGGTCCTATGGCTACACCTTC.

This clone appeared a few times. The chain combines TRBV9 with TRBJ2-3, with D possibly matching TRBD2 (5 bases). The germline gives CDR1 SGDLS, CDR2 YYNGEE. The CDR3 has 14 residues. V dropped 4 bases and J dropped 0 bases, with 9 bases sitting between them. Written as DNA, the CDR3 is TGTGCCAGCAGCTTTCGGACTAGCACAGATACGCAGTATTTT. Protein sequence: CASSFRTSTDTQYF.

This sequence joins TRBV5-4 and TRBJ2-1, with 8 bases fitting TRBD2. CDR3 length: 16 residues. Germline V gene sequence: CDR1 SGHNT, CDR2 YYREEE (reference sequence). The V gene end was trimmed by 6 bases and the J gene end by 7 bases; junction bases not matched to a gene: 15. The CDR3 is CASTTRRAAGANEQFF. CDR3 DNA sequence: TGTGCCAGCACCACGCGCCGCGCAGCGGGAGCAAATGAGCAGTTCTTC.

This clone was counted between two and nine times. CDR3 protein: CASSQGSSGGRETQYF. In DNA form, the CDR3 reads TGCGCCAGCAGCCAGGGGTCATCGGGGGGTAGAGAGACCCAGTACTTC. V and J are TRBV4-1 and TRBJ2-5, with 7 bases lining up with TRBD2. CDR1 is MGHRA and CDR2 is YSYEKL in the germline V gene. The junction had 11 bases not matched to a gene; V was cut back by 3 bases and J by 4 bases. This CDR3 region has 16 residues.

The CDR3: CASRVQISYEQYF. DNA of the CDR3: TGTGCCAGCAGGGTACAGATTTCCTACGAGCAGTACTTC. The chain joins TRBV2 to TRBJ2-7; no definite D call. V lost 6 bases and J 1 base, leaving 10 bases between the germline ends. Germline V gene data show CDR1 as SNHLY and CDR2 as FYNNEI. The CDR3 has 13 amino acids.

This clone was seen a handful of times. The chain joins TRBV7-9 to TRBJ2-1, with 7 bases lining up with TRBD2. There are 16 residues in the CDR3. Germline V gene data show CDR1 as SEHNR and CDR2 as FQNEAQ (reference sequence). V lost 1 base, J lost 3 bases, and 6 bases stayed unmatched. The CDR3 DNA reads TGTGCCAGCAGCTTAGACACGCCTAGCGGCTACAATGAGCAGTTCTTC. This encodes CASSLDTPSGYNEQFF.

This clone turned up a few times. V and J are TRBV9 and TRBJ1-3; TRBD1 aligns across 7 bases. CDR1 is SGDLS and CDR2 is YYNGEE in the germline V gene. The CDR3 is 16 amino acids. Trimming cost V 4 bases and J 2 bases; bases outside gene matches: 9. The CDR3 DNA reads TGTGCCAGCAGCCCCAGGGACAGAGATGCTGGAAACACCATATATTTT. Amino acids: CASSPRDRDAGNTIYF.

This clone has just a few counts. J is TRBJ1-2 and V is TRBV12-5; unclear D gene. In germline, CDR1 is LGHNT, CDR2 FRNRAP. Trimming took off 5 bases at V and 6 bases at J, with 19 bases between the two ends. The CDR3 spans 15 residues. The CDR3 loop reads CASGPTSTDHDGYTF. The CDR3 region has the DNA TGTGCTAGTGGTCCGACAAGTACAGATCATGATGGCTACACCTTC.